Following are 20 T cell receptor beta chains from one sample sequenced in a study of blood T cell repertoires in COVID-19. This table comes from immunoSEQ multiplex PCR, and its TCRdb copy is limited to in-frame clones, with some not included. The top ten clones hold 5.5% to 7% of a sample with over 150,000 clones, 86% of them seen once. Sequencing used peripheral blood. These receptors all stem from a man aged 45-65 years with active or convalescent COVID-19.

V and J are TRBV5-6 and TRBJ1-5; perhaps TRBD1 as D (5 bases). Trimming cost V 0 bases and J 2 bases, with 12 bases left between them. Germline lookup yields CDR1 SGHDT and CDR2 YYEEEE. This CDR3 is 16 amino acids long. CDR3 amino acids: CASSLGGTSGNQPQHF. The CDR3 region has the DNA TGTGCCAGCAGCTTGGGGGGCACTTCAGGCAATCAGCCCCAGCATTTT.

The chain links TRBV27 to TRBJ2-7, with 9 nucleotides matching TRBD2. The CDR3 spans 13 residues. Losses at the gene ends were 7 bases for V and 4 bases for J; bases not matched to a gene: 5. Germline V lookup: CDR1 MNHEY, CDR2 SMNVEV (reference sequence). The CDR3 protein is CASKVAGVYEQYF. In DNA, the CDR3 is TGTGCCAGCAAGGTAGCGGGGGTATACGAGCAGTACTTC.

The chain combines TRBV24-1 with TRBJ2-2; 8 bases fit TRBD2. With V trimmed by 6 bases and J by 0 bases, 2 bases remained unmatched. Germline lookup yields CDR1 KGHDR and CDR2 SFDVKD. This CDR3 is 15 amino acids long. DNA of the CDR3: TGTGCCACCAGTCAGACTAGCGCGAACACCGGGGAGCTGTTTTTT. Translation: CATSQTSANTGELFF.

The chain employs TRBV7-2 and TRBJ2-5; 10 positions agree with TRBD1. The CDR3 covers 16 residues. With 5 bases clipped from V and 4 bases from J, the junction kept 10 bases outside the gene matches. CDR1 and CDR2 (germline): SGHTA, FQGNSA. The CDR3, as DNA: TGTGCCAGCAGCCCAGGGGACAGGGGAATGAGAGAGACCCAGTACTTC. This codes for CASSPGDRGMRETQYF.

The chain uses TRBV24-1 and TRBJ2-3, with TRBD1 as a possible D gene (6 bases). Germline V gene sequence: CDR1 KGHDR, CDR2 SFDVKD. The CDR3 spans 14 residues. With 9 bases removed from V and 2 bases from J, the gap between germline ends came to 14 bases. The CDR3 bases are TGTGCCACCGCTGTTCAGGGGCCCACAGATACGCAGTATTTT. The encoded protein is CATAVQGPTDTQYF.

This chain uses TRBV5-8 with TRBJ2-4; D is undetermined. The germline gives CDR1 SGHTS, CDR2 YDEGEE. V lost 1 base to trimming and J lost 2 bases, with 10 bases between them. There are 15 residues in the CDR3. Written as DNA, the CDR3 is TGTGCCAGCAGCTTGTCACTGACACCCAAAAACATTCAGTACTTC. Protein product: CASSLSLTPKNIQYF.

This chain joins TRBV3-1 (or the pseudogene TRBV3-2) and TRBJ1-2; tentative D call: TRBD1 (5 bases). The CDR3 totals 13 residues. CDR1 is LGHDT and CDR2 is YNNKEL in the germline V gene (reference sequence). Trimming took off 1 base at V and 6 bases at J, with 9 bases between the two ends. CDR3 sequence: CASSQGSGDGYTF. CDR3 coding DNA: TGTGCCAGCAGCCAAGGATCGGGGGATGGCTACACCTTC.

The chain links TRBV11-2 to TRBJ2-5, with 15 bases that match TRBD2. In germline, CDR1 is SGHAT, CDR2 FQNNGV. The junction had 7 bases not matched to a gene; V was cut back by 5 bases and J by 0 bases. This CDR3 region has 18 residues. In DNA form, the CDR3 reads TGTGCCAGCAGCGCCGGAGGGACTAGCGGGAGGCACCAAGAGACCCAGTACTTC. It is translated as CASSAGGTSGRHQETQYF.

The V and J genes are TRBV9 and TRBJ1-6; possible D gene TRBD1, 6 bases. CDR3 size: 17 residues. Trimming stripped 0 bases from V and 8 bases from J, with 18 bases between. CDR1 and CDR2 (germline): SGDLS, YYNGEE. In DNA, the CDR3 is TGTGCCAGCAGCGTAGACTGGGGGGGCAGGGCGGATTCACCCCTCCACTTT. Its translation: CASSVDWGGRADSPLHF. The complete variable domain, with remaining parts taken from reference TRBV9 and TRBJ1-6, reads DSGVTQTPKHLITATGQRVTLRCSPRSGDLSVYWYQQSLDQGLQFLIQYYNGEERAKGNILERFSAQQFPDLHSELNLSSLELGDSALYFCASSVDWGGRADSPLHFGNGTRLTVT.

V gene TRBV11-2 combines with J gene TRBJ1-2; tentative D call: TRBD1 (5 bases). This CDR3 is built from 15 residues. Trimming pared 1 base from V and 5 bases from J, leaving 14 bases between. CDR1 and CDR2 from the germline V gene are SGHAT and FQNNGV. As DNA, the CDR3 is TGTGCCAGCAGCTTAGGGTTGGGGGGATGGTATGGCTACACCTTC. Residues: CASSLGLGGWYGYTF.

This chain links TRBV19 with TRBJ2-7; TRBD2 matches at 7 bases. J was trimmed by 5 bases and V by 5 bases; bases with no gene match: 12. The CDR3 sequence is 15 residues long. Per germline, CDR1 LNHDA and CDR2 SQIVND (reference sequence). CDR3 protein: CASSGAKGGDHEQYF. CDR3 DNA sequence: TGTGCCAGTAGTGGCGCCAAGGGAGGGGATCACGAGCAGTACTTC.

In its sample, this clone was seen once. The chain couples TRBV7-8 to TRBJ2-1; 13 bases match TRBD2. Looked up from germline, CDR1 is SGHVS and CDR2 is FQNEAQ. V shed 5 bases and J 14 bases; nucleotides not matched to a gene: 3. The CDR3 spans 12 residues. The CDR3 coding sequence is TGTGCCAGCAGCCCTACTAGCGGGGGGGAGTTCTTC. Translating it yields CASSPTSGGEFF.

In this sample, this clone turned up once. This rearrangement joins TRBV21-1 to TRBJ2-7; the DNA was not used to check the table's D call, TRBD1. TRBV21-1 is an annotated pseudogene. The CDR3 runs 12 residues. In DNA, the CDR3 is TGTGCCAGCAGTCACATTCGCTACGAGCAGTACTTC. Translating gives CASSHIRYEQYF.

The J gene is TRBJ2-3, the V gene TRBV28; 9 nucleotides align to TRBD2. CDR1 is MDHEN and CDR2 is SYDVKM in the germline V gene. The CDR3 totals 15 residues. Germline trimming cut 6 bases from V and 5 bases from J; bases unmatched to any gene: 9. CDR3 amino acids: CASRGGGGGQDTQYF. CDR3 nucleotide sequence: TGTGCCAGCAGGGGAGGCGGGGGGGGTCAAGATACGCAGTATTTT.

The CDR3 spells CATSRAGRGANQPQHF. CDR3 in DNA: TGTGCCACCAGCAGAGCAGGGAGGGGGGCGAATCAGCCCCAGCATTTT. V is TRBV15 and J is TRBJ1-5; tentative D call: TRBD1 (6 bases). V dropped 1 base and J dropped 4 bases, with 14 bases sitting between them. The CDR3 has 16 amino acids. Germline V CDR1 and CDR2: LNHNV, YYDKDF (reference sequence). Full variable domain (outside the CDR3, taken from reference TRBV15 and TRBJ1-5): DAMVIQNPRYQVTQFGKPVTLSCSQTLNHNVMYWYQQKSSQAPKLLFHYYDKDFNNEADTPDNFQSRRPNTSFCFLDIRSPGLGDTAMYLCATSRAGRGANQPQHFGDGTRLSIL.

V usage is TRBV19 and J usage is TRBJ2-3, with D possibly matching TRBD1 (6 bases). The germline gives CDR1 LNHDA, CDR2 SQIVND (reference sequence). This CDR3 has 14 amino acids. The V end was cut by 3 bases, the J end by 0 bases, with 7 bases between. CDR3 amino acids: CASSIDRSTDTQYF. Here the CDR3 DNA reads TGTGCCAGTAGTATCGACAGGAGCACAGATACGCAGTATTTT.

The CDR3 DNA follows: TGTGCCAGCAGCCCAAGGGGCGACCTAGAGCAGTACTTC. Residues: CASSPRGDLEQYF. The chain couples TRBV6-5 to TRBJ2-7; possibly TRBD1 for D (5 bases). Germline V lookup: CDR1 MNHEY, CDR2 SVGAGI. Between the trimmed V and J ends, which lost 6 bases and 7 bases, there was a span of 16 bases. The CDR3 is 13 amino acids.

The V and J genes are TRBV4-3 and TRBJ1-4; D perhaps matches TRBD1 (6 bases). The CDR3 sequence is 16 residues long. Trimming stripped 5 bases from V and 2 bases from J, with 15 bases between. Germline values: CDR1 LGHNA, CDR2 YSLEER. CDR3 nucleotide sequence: TGCGCCAGCAGCTACCTTCGGGGGGCTACTAATGAAAAACTGTTTTTT. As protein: CASSYLRGATNEKLFF.

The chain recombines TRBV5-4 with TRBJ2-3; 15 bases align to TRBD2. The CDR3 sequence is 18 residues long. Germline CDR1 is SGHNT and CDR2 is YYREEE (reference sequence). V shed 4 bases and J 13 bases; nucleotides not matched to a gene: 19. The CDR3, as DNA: TGTGCCAGCAGCCCCCCGGGACTAGCGGGGGGCAAGTACCTATCTGAGTATTTT. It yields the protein CASSPPGLAGGKYLSEYF.

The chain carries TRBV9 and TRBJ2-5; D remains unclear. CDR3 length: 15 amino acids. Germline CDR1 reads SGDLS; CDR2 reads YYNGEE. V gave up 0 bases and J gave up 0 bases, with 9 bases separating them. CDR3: CASSVGPSYQETQYF. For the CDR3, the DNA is TGTGCCAGCAGCGTAGGGCCGTCGTACCAAGAGACCCAGTACTTC.